The 20 T cell receptor beta chains presented below share a single source sample, sequenced in a study of shared T cell receptors in the human thymus. Assay used: immunoSEQ multiplex PCR; TCRdb lists only in-frame clones, some missing. The data hold about 660,000 clones, with around nine tenths observed a single time. The same sample was also used in a study of human thymus T cells.

The sequenced sample was thymocytes. The receptors derive from a boy under two years old with a congenital heart defect.

The V call is TRBV29-1, the J call TRBJ2-3, with 12 positions matching TRBD2. Per the germline V gene, CDR1 is SQVTM and CDR2 is ANQGSEA. The CDR3 loop spans 16 amino acids. V shed 6 bases, J shed 0 bases, and the junction held 7 bases outside the gene matches. This CDR3 is CSVLSGTSGSTDTQYF. CDR3 nucleotides: TGCAGCGTCCTGTCCGGGACTAGCGGGAGCACAGATACGCAGTATTTT.

The chain links TRBV27 to TRBJ2-7, with 7 positions matching TRBD2. The CDR3 consists of 17 residues. Per the germline V gene, CDR1 is MNHEY and CDR2 is SMNVEV (reference sequence). Unmatched junction bases numbered 17, after V lost 5 bases and J lost 4 bases. CDR3 protein: CASSLSAGTLTFYEQYF. CDR3 in DNA: TGTGCCAGCAGTCTTTCAGCGGGAACGCTGACCTTTTACGAGCAGTACTTC.

The chain joins TRBV28 to TRBJ2-3; 8 bases agree with TRBD2. With 4 bases clipped from V and 6 bases from J, the junction kept 9 bases outside the gene matches. Germline-derived CDR1 and CDR2 are MDHEN and SYDVKM. CDR3 length: 15 amino acids. Here the CDR3 reads CASSSTGGDMDTQYF. The CDR3 DNA is TGTGCCAGCAGTTCAACGGGAGGGGATATGGATACGCAGTATTTT.

V gene TRBV5-1 combines with J gene TRBJ2-4; 7 bases fit TRBD2. The CDR3 covers 16 residues. CDR1 is SGHRS and CDR2 is YFSETQ in the germline V gene. J was trimmed by 0 bases and V by 1 base; bases with no gene match: 4. The CDR3 sequence is CASSLPLAEAKNIQYF. The CDR3 nucleotides read TGCGCCAGCAGCTTGCCCCTAGCGGAAGCCAAAAACATTCAGTACTTC.

The V and J genes are TRBV27 and TRBJ2-7; 9 bases align to TRBD2. The germline V gene has CDR1 MNHEY and CDR2 SMNVEV (reference sequence). The V gene end was trimmed by 6 bases and the J gene end by 9 bases; junction bases not matched to a gene: 21. The CDR3 is 17 residues long. CDR3 DNA sequence: TGTGCCAGCAGGGGGGCAGCGGGAGGCCCCTTTGAGGTAGGGCAGTACTTC. Translation gives CASRGAAGGPFEVGQYF.

V usage is TRBV27 and J usage is TRBJ2-1; the D is unclear. Trimming left V 2 bases short and J 1 base short, with 15 bases between. The germline gives CDR1 MNHEY, CDR2 SMNVEV (reference sequence). CDR3 length: 17 amino acids. This chain's CDR3 is CASSLMAFLPSYNEQFF. The CDR3 DNA reads TGTGCCAGCAGTTTAATGGCTTTCCTTCCTTCCTACAATGAGCAGTTCTTC.

V gene TRBV7-9 combines with J gene TRBJ2-5, with 14 bases that match TRBD2. This CDR3 is built from 19 residues. V shed 1 base and J 5 bases; nucleotides not matched to a gene: 12. Per germline, CDR1 SEHNR and CDR2 FQNEAQ (reference sequence). The CDR3 here is CASSLVFYGTSGSRETQYF. The CDR3 DNA sequence: TGTGCCAGCAGCTTAGTCTTTTACGGGACTAGCGGGAGTCGGGAGACCCAGTACTTC.

The J gene is TRBJ2-1, the V gene TRBV2; 9 bases align to TRBD2. With V trimmed by 5 bases and J by 5 bases, 10 bases remained unmatched. This CDR3 is built from 16 residues. Germline V gene sequence: CDR1 SNHLY, CDR2 FYNNEI. CDR3: CASSKLRTSVHNEQFF. The CDR3 bases are TGTGCCAGCAGTAAATTACGGACTAGCGTACACAATGAGCAGTTCTTC.

The rearrangement links TRBV7-9 to TRBJ2-5, with 7 positions matching TRBD2. Germline CDR1 and CDR2: SEHNR and FQNEAQ (reference sequence). With V trimmed by 1 base and J by 2 bases, 13 bases remained unmatched. This CDR3 has 18 amino acids. CDR3 bases: TGTGCCAGCAGCTTAGTGGGGCGGGGGACCCAACCTCAAGAGACCCAGTACTTC. Residues: CASSLVGRGTQPQETQYF. The full variable domain, with the rest looked up from reference TRBV7-9 and TRBJ2-5, is DTGVSQNPRHKITKRGQNVTFRCDPISEHNRLYWYRQTLGQGPEFLTYFQNEAQLEKSRLLSDRFSAERPKGSFSTLEIQRTEQGDSAMYLCASSLVGRGTQPQETQYFGPGTRLLVL.

The chain combines TRBV27 with TRBJ2-5, with 8 nucleotides matching TRBD2. CDR3 length: 15 amino acids. The germline gives CDR1 MNHEY, CDR2 SMNVEV (reference sequence). Trimming cost V 5 bases and J 4 bases; bases outside gene matches: 9. The DNA of the CDR3 is TGTGCCAGCAGTCCCCAGGGCGGGAGGCGAGAGACCCAGTACTTC. Its translation: CASSPQGGRRETQYF.

The CDR3 is CASSLVAEFYNEQFF. In DNA, the CDR3 is TGTGCCAGCAGCTTAGTGGCGGAATTCTACAATGAGCAGTTCTTC. This chain connects TRBV7-2 to TRBJ2-1; D is unclear. The V gene lost 1 base and the J gene lost 3 bases, with 10 bases spanning the gap. CDR1 and CDR2 (germline): SGHTA, FQGNSA. The CDR3 sequence is 15 residues long.

This clone is a singleton in its sample. J is TRBJ2-1 and V is TRBV7-8; 14 positions agree with TRBD2. The CDR3 contains 16 residues. CDR1 SGHVS and CDR2 FQNEAQ come from the germline V gene. J gave up 6 bases and V 5 bases, and 6 bases lay outside the gene matches. The CDR3 loop is CASSAQGLAGANEQFF. The CDR3, as DNA: TGTGCCAGCAGCGCCCAGGGACTAGCGGGAGCCAATGAGCAGTTCTTC.

The chain recombines TRBV15 with TRBJ2-7; 14 nucleotides align to TRBD2. V was pared by 1 base and J by 2 bases, with 4 bases of the junction left unmatched. Looked up from germline, CDR1 is LNHNV and CDR2 is YYDKDF (reference sequence). CDR3 length: 17 residues. The CDR3 coding sequence is TGTGCCACCAGCAGAGCCCCGACTAGCGGGAGGGCCTACGAGCAGTACTTC. Translated: CATSRAPTSGRAYEQYF. The variable domain in full, with the rest retrieved from reference TRBV15 and TRBJ2-7, is DAMVIQNPRYQVTQFGKPVTLSCSQTLNHNVMYWYQQKSSQAPKLLFHYYDKDFNNEADTPDNFQSRRPNTSFCFLDIRSPGLGDTAMYLCATSRAPTSGRAYEQYFGPGTRLTVT.

The V and J genes are TRBV28 and TRBJ2-1; perhaps TRBD1 as D (5 bases). CDR1 is MDHEN and CDR2 is SYDVKM in the germline V gene. The CDR3 consists of 16 residues. Trimming removed 4 bases at V and 5 bases at J, with 18 bases between. CDR3 sequence (DNA): TGTGCCAGCAGTTCACCCCCAGGGCTAGTCGACAATGAGCAGTTCTTC. This encodes CASSSPPGLVDNEQFF.

The chain carries TRBV27 and TRBJ1-2, with D perhaps TRBD1 (6 bases). The CDR3 loop spans 15 amino acids. V dropped 3 bases and J dropped 4 bases, with 15 bases sitting between them. Germline V gene sequence: CDR1 MNHEY, CDR2 SMNVEV (reference sequence). This chain's CDR3 is CASSFARGFFYGYTF. The CDR3 DNA reads as TGTGCCAGCAGTTTTGCCAGGGGTTTTTTCTATGGCTACACCTTC.

Details on this clone: Other DNA sequences of this sample code for an identical CDR3. J is TRBJ1-1 and V is TRBV6-6; a weak D match, TRBD1 (5 bases). CDR3 length: 12 amino acids. V was trimmed by 6 bases and J by 4 bases, leaving 9 bases between them. The germline V gene encodes CDR1 MNHNY and CDR2 SVGAGI (reference sequence). The CDR3 sequence is CASRLGGTEAFF. The DNA for the CDR3 is TGTGCCAGCAGGTTGGGGGGCACTGAAGCTTTCTTT.

The chain carries TRBV20-1 and TRBJ2-1; 8 nucleotides line up with TRBD2. The CDR3 totals 11 residues. V was pared by 6 bases and J by 8 bases, with 3 bases of the junction left unmatched. CDR1 DFQATT and CDR2 SNEGSKA come from the germline V gene (reference sequence). The CDR3 is CSARTSHEQFF. The CDR3 bases are TGCAGTGCGCGGACTAGCCATGAGCAGTTCTTC.

The chain couples TRBV25-1 to TRBJ1-4; 10 nucleotides line up with TRBD1. V shed 6 bases and J 8 bases; nucleotides not matched to a gene: 6. CDR3 size: 14 residues. Germline V gives CDR1 MGHDK, CDR2 SYGVNS. CDR3 nucleotides: TGTGCCAGCAGGGGACAGGGGATAAACGAAAAACTGTTTTTT. Its translation: CASRGQGINEKLFF.

This sequence joins TRBV29-1 and TRBJ2-2; 12 bases map to TRBD2. J gave up 5 bases and V 7 bases, and 8 bases lay outside the gene matches. The CDR3 is 15 amino acids. Per germline, CDR1 SQVTM and CDR2 ANQGSEA. Here the CDR3 reads CSAGGLAGNTGELFF. The CDR3, as DNA: TGCAGCGCCGGAGGACTAGCGGGAAATACCGGGGAGCTGTTTTTT.

This clone has just a few counts. This chain joins TRBV5-8 and TRBJ1-3; D is possibly TRBD1 (5 bases). Trimming took 4 bases from V and 1 from J, leaving 12 bases between them. Germline-derived CDR1 and CDR2 are SGHTS and YDEGEE. This CDR3 spans 15 amino acids. CDR3 sequence: CASSPPGTSGNTIYF. Here the CDR3 DNA reads TGTGCCAGCAGCCCACCGGGGACTTCTGGAAACACCATATATTTT.